Below, 25 T cell receptor beta chains from the same sample are listed, as sequenced in a study of long-term antiretroviral therapy in people with HIV (dated by TCRdb to between 2021 and 2023). The immunoSEQ hsTCRB v3.0 assay was used at survey level resolution for TRB variable region sequencing. Held by TCRdb, this immuneACCESS table contains in-frame sequences only and omits some clones. Under half of the omission traces to an unresolved V gene where checked; the cause of the rest is unknown. The sample profile shows 31,000 or so clones; 75% to 90% of them were found once. The leading ten clones occupy roughly 7% of the sample. The sample was unsorted PBMCs, taken around 5 years before starting antiretroviral therapy. These TCRs come from a man aged 45 to 65 with HIV.

The V gene is TRBV30, the J gene TRBJ2-3; 8 bases line up with TRBD2. CDR1 is GTSNPN, CDR2 SVGIG, per germline (reference sequence). The ends lost 2 bases at V and 4 bases at J; junction bases unmatched: 5. CDR3 length equals 14 residues. The CDR3 bases are TGTGCCTGGAGTCCCGGGGGGGGCGCAGATACGCAGTATTTT. Its protein is CAWSPGGGADTQYF.

The chain is built from TRBV29-1 and TRBJ2-7; D gene unclear. CDR3 length equals 12 residues. With 4 bases removed from V and 6 bases from J, the gap between germline ends came to 13 bases. Germline V gene sequence: CDR1 SQVTM, CDR2 ANQGSEA. In nucleotides, the CDR3 is TGCAGCGTTGGGCAGACTCAAGCCGAGCAGTACTTC. It is translated as CSVGQTQAEQYF.

The rearrangement joins TRBV11-2 to TRBJ1-1; D is possibly TRBD1 (6 bases). Trimming shortened V by 5 bases and J by 3 bases, and 25 bases separated the two germline ends. There are 18 residues in the CDR3. The germline gives CDR1 SGHAT, CDR2 FQNNGV. The CDR3, as DNA: TGTGCCAGCAGCCTCGGGGGGTGGGGGCTCTTTAGGGACACTGAAGCTTTCTTT. It codes for CASSLGGWGLFRDTEAFF.

This rearrangement joins TRBV5-1 to TRBJ2-3; D might be TRBD2 (6 bases). V lost 4 bases to trimming and J lost 6 bases, with 9 bases between them. CDR3 length equals 12 residues. The germline gives CDR1 SGHRS, CDR2 YFSETQ. The CDR3 spells CASSLGGDTQYF. As DNA, the CDR3 is TGCGCCAGCAGCCTTGGAGGGGATACGCAGTATTTT.

This sequence joins TRBV2 and TRBJ1-5; D gene ambiguous. The germline V and J ends were trimmed by 6 bases and 4 bases, with 13 bases remaining between them. CDR3 length: 14 amino acids. The germline V gene has CDR1 SNHLY and CDR2 FYNNEI. The CDR3 spells CASSPQGTNQPQHF. The CDR3, as DNA: TGTGCCAGCAGCCCCCAAGGAACAAATCAGCCCCAGCATTTT.

The rearrangement uses TRBV5-4 and TRBJ2-3, with unresolved D. CDR1 SGHNT and CDR2 YYREEE come from the germline V gene (reference sequence). V was clipped by 4 bases and J by 4 bases, with 7 bases between them. The CDR3 has 12 amino acids. This CDR3 is CASSPFADTQYF. Written as DNA, the CDR3 is TGTGCCAGCAGCCCATTTGCAGATACGCAGTATTTT.

The chain joins TRBV19 to TRBJ1-5; possible D gene TRBD1, 5 bases. Trimming left V 5 bases short and J 3 bases short, with 14 bases between. This CDR3 has 15 amino acids. Germline CDR1 reads LNHDA; CDR2 reads SQIVND (reference sequence). CDR3 residues: CASSPGVTVNQPQHF. Written as DNA, the CDR3 is TGTGCCAGTAGTCCTGGGGTGACAGTCAATCAGCCCCAGCATTTT.

The chain recombines TRBV5-1 with TRBJ2-6; D gene ambiguous. This CDR3 has 15 amino acids. V gave up 4 bases and J gave up 0 bases, with 8 bases separating them. CDR1 SGHRS and CDR2 YFSETQ come from the germline V gene. Written as DNA, the CDR3 is TGCGCCAGCAGCCCAACGAGCTCTGGGGCCAACGTCCTGACTTTC. Amino acids: CASSPTSSGANVLTF.

The V call is TRBV30, the J call TRBJ2-3, with D tentatively TRBD2 (6 bases). The V and J ends lost 4 bases and 8 bases respectively, with 10 bases between them. CDR3 size: 11 residues. Per the germline V gene, CDR1 is GTSNPN and CDR2 is SVGIG (reference sequence). CDR3 amino acids: CAWTGGATQYF. CDR3 coding DNA: TGTGCCTGGACCGGCGGGGCTACGCAGTATTTT.

The J gene is TRBJ2-3, the V gene TRBV4-1; D is uncertain. The CDR3 runs 15 residues. Germline lookup yields CDR1 MGHRA and CDR2 YSYEKL. Trimming pared 4 bases from V and 4 bases from J, leaving 15 bases between. CDR3 sequence reads: CASSLKYSAADTQYF. CDR3 nucleotide sequence: TGCGCCAGCAGCCTCAAGTACTCGGCTGCAGATACGCAGTATTTT.

The chain couples TRBV6-6 to TRBJ2-3; D remains ambiguous. The CDR3 is made up of 15 amino acids. V shed 3 bases and J shed 1 base, with 11 bases lying between them. Germline loops: CDR1 MNHNY, CDR2 SVGAGI (reference sequence). CDR3 DNA sequence: TGTGCCAGCAGTTATATGAGCGTCGGCACAGATACGCAGTATTTT. Translating it yields CASSYMSVGTDTQYF.

The rearrangement joins TRBV15 to TRBJ2-3; weak D call: TRBD1 (6 bases). The CDR3 contains 15 residues. Germline assignment: CDR1 LNHNV and CDR2 YYDKDF (reference sequence). V lost 9 bases and J lost 3, with 19 bases in between. CDR3 protein: CATSGDPEGTDTQYF. The CDR3, as DNA: TGTGCCACTTCAGGGGACCCCGAGGGAACAGATACGCAGTATTTT.

The chain is built from TRBV7-2 and TRBJ1-2, with TRBD1 identical over 7 bases. The CDR3 sequence is 14 residues long. CDR1 and CDR2 (germline): SGHTA, FQGNSA. The trim removed 5 bases at V and 2 bases at J, leaving 5 bases unmatched. CDR3 loop: CASSPQTGNYGYTF. In nucleotides, the CDR3 is TGTGCCAGCAGCCCCCAGACAGGGAACTATGGCTACACCTTC.

V and J are TRBV27 and TRBJ2-1, with a possible D match to TRBD2 (5 bases). V lost 10 bases, J lost 5 bases, and 18 bases lay in between. Germline CDR1 is MNHEY and CDR2 is SMNVEV (reference sequence). The CDR3 covers 14 residues. CDR3 residues: CATLSGGGDNEQFF. The CDR3 region has the DNA TGTGCCACCCTCTCTGGAGGAGGTGACAATGAGCAGTTCTTC.

The chain recombines TRBV7-2 with TRBJ2-7, with D maybe TRBD1 (5 bases). V shed 2 bases and J shed 3 bases, with 14 bases lying between them. Germline values: CDR1 SGHTA, CDR2 FQGNSA. The CDR3 extends over 15 amino acids. In DNA form, the CDR3 reads TGTGCCAGCAGCTTATTCCAGGGAACCTTCTACGAGCAGTACTTC. It specifies CASSLFQGTFYEQYF.

The rearrangement uses TRBV5-1 and TRBJ2-2; tentatively, D is TRBD2 (6 bases). Per the germline V gene, CDR1 is SGHRS and CDR2 is YFSETQ. The CDR3 is 14 amino acids. The CDR3 sequence: CGSRGRLDTGELFF. DNA of the CDR3: TGCGGTAGTCGGGGGAGGTTGGACACCGGGGAGCTGTTTTTT.

The chain carries TRBV7-2 and TRBJ1-3; the match to TRBD1 covers 8 bases. Unmatched junction bases numbered 5, after V lost 1 base and J lost 0 bases. The V gene's germline CDR1 is SGHTA and CDR2 FQGNSA. CDR3 size: 17 residues. The chain's CDR3 is CASSLGQGSFSGNTIYF. The CDR3 DNA is TGTGCCAGCAGCTTAGGACAGGGGTCCTTCTCTGGAAACACCATATATTTT.

This chain joins TRBV11-2 and TRBJ1-3, with D hard to call. V was trimmed by 1 base and J by 0 bases, leaving 7 bases between them. Germline lookup yields CDR1 SGHAT and CDR2 FQNNGV. The CDR3 consists of 15 residues. This CDR3 reads CASSLVQSSGNTIYF. The CDR3 DNA follows: TGTGCCAGCAGCTTAGTACAGTCCTCTGGAAACACCATATATTTT.

This chain joins TRBV29-1 and TRBJ2-5, with TRBD1 matching 9 bases. CDR3 size: 15 residues. The V gene's germline CDR1 is SQVTM and CDR2 ANQGSEA. The ends lost 4 bases at V and 2 bases at J; junction bases unmatched: 8. The CDR3 DNA follows: TGCAGCGTTGCGGGACAGGGATTAGGTCAAGAGACCCAGTACTTC. This codes for CSVAGQGLGQETQYF.

This chain connects TRBV5-4 to TRBJ1-2, with unresolved D. This CDR3 is 13 amino acids long. Germline V CDR1 and CDR2: SGHNT, YYREEE (reference sequence). The ends were cut back, 0 bases at V and 0 bases at J, with 3 bases in the middle. The CDR3: CASSLGANYGYTF. As DNA, the CDR3 is TGTGCCAGCAGCTTGGGAGCTAACTATGGCTACACCTTC.

This clone was detected only once. V and J are TRBV5-6 and TRBJ2-1, with 7 bases identical to TRBD2. Germline CDR1 SGHDT, CDR2 YYEEEE. The junction had 2 bases not matched to a gene; V was cut back by 2 bases and J by 3 bases. The CDR3 consists of 14 residues. The CDR3 region is CASSFGRYYNEQFF. As DNA, the CDR3 is TGTGCCAGCAGCTTCGGGAGGTACTACAATGAGCAGTTCTTC.

The chain has TRBV6-1 and TRBJ2-2; 10 bases line up with TRBD2. V gave up 7 bases and J gave up 1 base; unmatched junction bases: 3. The CDR3 length is 15 residues. Germline V gene lookup returns CDR1 MNHNS and CDR2 SASEGT. The CDR3 DNA is TGTGCCAGCACCTTAGCGGGGGGGAACACCGGGGAGCTGTTTTTT. Protein sequence: CASTLAGGNTGELFF.

V usage is TRBV23-1 and J usage is TRBJ2-7; D possibly corresponds to TRBD1 (8 bases). TRBV23-1 counts as an open reading frame of uncertain function. The CDR3 has 15 amino acids. V was cut by 5 bases and J by 3 bases, with 17 bases left in between. The CDR3 here is CASSSINRGGYEQYF. CDR3 DNA: TGCGCCAGCAGTTCGATTAACAGGGGGGGCTACGAGCAGTACTTC.

The CDR3 coding sequence is TGTGCCAGCAGCCTCTACGGGCTTCTTAACACTGAAGCTTTCTTT. Amino acids: CASSLYGLLNTEAFF. The V call is TRBV11-2, the J call TRBJ1-1; no firm D call. This CDR3 has 15 amino acids. Trimming cost V 5 bases and J 2 bases, with 15 bases left between them. Germline CDR1 SGHAT, CDR2 FQNNGV.

This clone was picked up one time. The rearrangement links TRBV7-9 to TRBJ2-7; D unclear. V lost 4 bases to trimming and J lost 4 bases, with 14 bases between them. Germline lookup yields CDR1 SEHNR and CDR2 FQNEAQ (reference sequence). The CDR3 runs 14 residues. The CDR3 DNA is TGTGCCAGCAGCTCCCCCGACGGAGCGTACGAGCAGTACTTC. Its translation: CASSSPDGAYEQYF.